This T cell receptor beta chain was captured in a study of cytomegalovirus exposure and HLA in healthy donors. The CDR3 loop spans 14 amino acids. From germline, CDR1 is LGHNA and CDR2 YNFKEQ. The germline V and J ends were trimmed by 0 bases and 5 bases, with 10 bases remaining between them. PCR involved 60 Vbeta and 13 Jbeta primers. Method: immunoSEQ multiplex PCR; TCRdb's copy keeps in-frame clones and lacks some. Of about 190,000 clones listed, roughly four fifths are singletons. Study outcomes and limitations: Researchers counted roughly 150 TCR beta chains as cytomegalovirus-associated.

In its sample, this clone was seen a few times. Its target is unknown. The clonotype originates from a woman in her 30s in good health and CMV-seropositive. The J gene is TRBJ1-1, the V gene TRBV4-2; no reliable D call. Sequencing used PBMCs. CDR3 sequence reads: CASSQDTSRTEAFF. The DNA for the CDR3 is TGTGCCAGCAGCCAAGATACGTCTAGAACTGAAGCTTTCTTT.